This paragraph covers one T cell receptor (beta chain) sequence. Its antigen is still unknown. The sample is drawn from a study of metastatic and nonmetastatic thyroid tumors. As for the study in general: Patients with malignant and benign thyroid disease provided blood and tumor or nodule tissue, whose repertoires were compared.

All patients reached thyroid surgery having received no treatment beforehand. Study-level points and caveats: Within blood and tumor, benign nodules reportedly had significantly lower TCR beta diversity than malignant thyroid tumors did.

In the study's own analysis: Clinicopathological groups supplied CDR3 differences that were used to build a distant-metastasis classifier for papillary thyroid cancer. TCRdb reassembled clones from the PCR reads with MiXCR. V and J calls and clone size were set by TCRdb, not the authors. The sample carries around 18,000 clones, 25% to 30% recorded once. The receptor was isolated from a female donor with papillary thyroid cancer or a benign thyroid nodule (not recorded which). Some clones in this sample may be carry-over from other donors' samples. Sequencing was done on a sample of tumor tissue.

CDR3 sequence reads: CASTGTSGRSSYNEQFF. Here the CDR3 DNA reads TGTGCCAGCACCGGGACTAGCGGGAGGAGCTCCTACAATGAGCAGTTCTTC. The rearrangement uses TRBV28 and TRBJ2-1, with 15 bases that match TRBD2. Trimming took 7 bases from V and 0 from J; bases not matched to a gene: 4. CDR3 size: 17 residues. Germline assignment: CDR1 MDHEN and CDR2 SYDVKM.